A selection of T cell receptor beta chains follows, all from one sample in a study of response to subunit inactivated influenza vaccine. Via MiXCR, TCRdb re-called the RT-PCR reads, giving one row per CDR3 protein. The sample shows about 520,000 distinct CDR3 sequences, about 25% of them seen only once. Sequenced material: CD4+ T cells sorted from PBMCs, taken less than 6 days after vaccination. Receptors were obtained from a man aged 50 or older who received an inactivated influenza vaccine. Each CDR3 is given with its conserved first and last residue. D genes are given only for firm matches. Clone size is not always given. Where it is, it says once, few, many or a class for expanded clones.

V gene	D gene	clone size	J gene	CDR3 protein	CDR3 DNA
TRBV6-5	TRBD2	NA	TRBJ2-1	CASSYSRRGSSYNEQFF	TGTGCCAGCAGTTACTCTCGGCGGGGGAGCTCCTACAATGAGCAGTTCTTC
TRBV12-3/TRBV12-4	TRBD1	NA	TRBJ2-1	CASRTVRGRNEQFF	TGTGCCAGCAGAACCGTAAGGGGGCGGAATGAGCAGTTCTTC
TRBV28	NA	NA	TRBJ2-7	CASSLDGRGWGEQYF	TGTGCCAGCAGTTTAGACGGCAGGGGTTGGGGCGAGCAGTACTTC
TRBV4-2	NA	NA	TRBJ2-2	CASSQDRWAGELFF	TGTGCCAGCAGCCAAGATCGGTGGGCCGGGGAGCTGTTTTTT
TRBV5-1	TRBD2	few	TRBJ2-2	CASSRGLAGHGTGELFF	TGCGCCAGCAGTCGTGGACTAGCGGGGCACGGCACCGGGGAGCTGTTTTTT
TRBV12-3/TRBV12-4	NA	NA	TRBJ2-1	CASSSGPYEQFF	TGTGCCAGCAGCTCCGGGCCCTATGAGCAGTTCTTC
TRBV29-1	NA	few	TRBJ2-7	CSVDGPGTGEQYF	TGCAGCGTTGATGGCCCGGGGACCGGCGAGCAGTACTTC
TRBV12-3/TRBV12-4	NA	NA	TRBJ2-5	CASRRWETQYF	TGTGCCAGCAGACGGTGGGAGACCCAGTACTTC
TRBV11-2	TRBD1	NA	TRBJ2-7	CASSKTQGDYEQYF	TGTGCCAGCAGCAAAACCCAGGGGGACTACGAGCAGTACTTC
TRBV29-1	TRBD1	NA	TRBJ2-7	CSVEQDRVAEQYF	TGCAGCGTTGAACAGGACAGGGTCGCCGAGCAGTACTTC
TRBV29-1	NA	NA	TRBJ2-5	CSVSAGDIVGTQYF	TGCAGCGTTTCGGCAGGGGATATAGTCGGGACCCAGTACTTC
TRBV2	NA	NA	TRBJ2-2	CASIGGSNTGELFF	TGTGCCAGCATCGGGGGATCGAACACCGGGGAGCTGTTTTTT
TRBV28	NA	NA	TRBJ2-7	CASSDRRRVTYEQYF	TGTGCCAGCAGTGACCGTCGACGGGTGACCTACGAGCAGTACTTC
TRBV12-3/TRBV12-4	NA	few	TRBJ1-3	CASSRDNFGNTIYF	TGTGCCAGCAGCCGAGACAATTTCGGAAACACCATATATTTT
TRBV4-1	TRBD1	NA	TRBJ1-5	CASSHDRGFQPQHF	TGCGCCAGCAGCCATGACAGGGGTTTCCAGCCCCAGCATTTT
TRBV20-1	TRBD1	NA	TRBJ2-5	CSATTGEWETQYF	TGCAGTGCTACAACAGGGGAATGGGAGACCCAGTACTTC
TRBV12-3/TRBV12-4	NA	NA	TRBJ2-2	CASSFLGTWNTGELFF	TGTGCCAGCAGTTTTTTGGGGACTTGGAATACCGGGGAGCTGTTTTTT
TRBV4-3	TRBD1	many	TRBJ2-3	CASSQDSGQGITQYF	TGCGCCAGCAGCCAAGATTCCGGACAGGGTATAACGCAGTATTTT
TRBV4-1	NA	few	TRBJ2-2	CASSQDFYPLTDSNTNTGELFF	TGCGCCAGCAGCCAAGATTTCTACCCCTTGACGGACTCAAACACGAACACCGGGGAGCTGTTTTTT
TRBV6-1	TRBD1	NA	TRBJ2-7	CASSTTPGTGSKQYF	TGTGCCAGCAGTACGACACCCGGGACAGGGTCTAAGCAGTACTTC
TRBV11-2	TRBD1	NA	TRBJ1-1	CDSSPRTGWTEAFF	TGTGACAGCAGCCCTCGGACAGGCTGGACTGAAGCTTTCTTT
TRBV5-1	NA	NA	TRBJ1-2	CASSLGEAYGYTF	TGCGCCAGCAGCCTCGGTGAGGCCTATGGCTACACCTTC
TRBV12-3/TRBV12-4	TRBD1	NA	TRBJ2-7	CASSGFRDRGPGLVNEQYF	TGTGCCAGCAGTGGCTTCCGGGACAGGGGACCCGGCCTTGTGAACGAGCAGTACTTC
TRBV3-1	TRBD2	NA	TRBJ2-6	CASSPGTSLFSGANVLTF	TGTGCCAGCAGTCCAGGGACTAGCCTGTTCTCTGGGGCCAACGTCCTGACTTTC
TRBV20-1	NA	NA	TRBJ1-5	CSASMGSNQPQHF	TGCAGTGCTAGTATGGGTAGCAATCAGCCCCAGCATTTT
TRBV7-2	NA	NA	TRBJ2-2	CASSPGIANTGELFF	TGTGCCAGCAGCCCTGGGATCGCGAACACCGGGGAGCTGTTTTTT
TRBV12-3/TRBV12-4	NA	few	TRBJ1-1	CASSFAPTMNTEAFF	TGTGCCAGCAGTTTCGCCCCGACAATGAACACTGAAGCTTTCTTT
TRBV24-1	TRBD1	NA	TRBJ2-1	CATSDGQGMIDYNEQFF	TGTGCCACCAGTGACGGACAGGGCATGATAGACTACAATGAGCAGTTCTTC
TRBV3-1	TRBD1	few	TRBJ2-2	CASSQVDRGVLFF	TGTGCCAGCAGCCAAGTAGACAGGGGGGTCCTGTTTTTT
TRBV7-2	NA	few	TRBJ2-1	CASNTGFFAYNEQFF	TGTGCCAGCAACACAGGGTTTTTCGCCTACAATGAGCAGTTCTTC
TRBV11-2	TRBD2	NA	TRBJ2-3	CASSSRGSGGRLTDTQYF	TGTGCCAGCAGCTCAAGGGGTTCCGGGGGGAGACTAACAGATACGCAGTATTTT
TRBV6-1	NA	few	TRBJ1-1	CASTPAQDTEAFF	TGTGCCAGCACTCCCGCCCAGGACACTGAAGCTTTCTTT
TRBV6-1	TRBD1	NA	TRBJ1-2	CASTPQGANYGYTF	TGTGCCAGCACCCCACAGGGGGCAAACTATGGCTACACCTTC
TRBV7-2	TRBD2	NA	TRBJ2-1	CASSLQGSGSSYNEQFF	TGTGCCAGCAGCTTACAAGGTAGCGGGAGCTCCTACAATGAGCAGTTCTTC
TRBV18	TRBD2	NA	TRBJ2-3	CASSGLAADTQYF	TGTGCCAGCTCAGGACTAGCAGCCGATACGCAGTATTTT
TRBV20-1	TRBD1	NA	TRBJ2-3	CSAISVDRGQADTQYF	TGCAGTGCTATCTCCGTCGACAGGGGCCAAGCAGATACGCAGTATTTT
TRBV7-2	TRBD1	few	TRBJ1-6	CASSFQGAYNSPLHF	TGTGCCAGCAGCTTTCAGGGGGCCTATAATTCACCCCTCCACTTT
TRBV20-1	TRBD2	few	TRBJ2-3	CSAKPSGALHTQYF	TGCAGTGCCAAACCTAGCGGTGCGTTGCATACGCAGTATTTT
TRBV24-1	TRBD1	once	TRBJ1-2	CATSGRTGNYGYTF	TGTGCCACCAGTGGAAGGACAGGGAACTATGGCTACACCTTC
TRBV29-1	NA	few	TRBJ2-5	CSVVVGGPGETQYF	TGCAGCGTTGTCGTGGGGGGGCCAGGAGAGACCCAGTACTTC
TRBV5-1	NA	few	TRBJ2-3	CASSLSAMGGTDTQYF	TGCGCCAGCAGCTTGAGTGCGATGGGAGGCACAGATACGCAGTATTTT
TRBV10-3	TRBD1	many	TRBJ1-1	CAIRPRDRRMNTEAFF	TGTGCCATCAGACCCCGGGACAGGCGCATGAACACTGAAGCTTTCTTT
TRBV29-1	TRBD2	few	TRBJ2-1	CSVILADGSYNEQFF	TGCAGCGTGATACTAGCGGATGGCTCCTACAATGAGCAGTTCTTC
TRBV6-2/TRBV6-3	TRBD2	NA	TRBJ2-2	CASRRLLAGGSGELFF	TGTGCCAGCAGGCGCCTACTAGCGGGAGGGTCCGGGGAGCTGTTTTTT
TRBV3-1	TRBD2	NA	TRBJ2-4	CASSQDRPLAGNKNIQYF	TGTGCCAGCAGCCAAGATCGACCGCTAGCGGGAAACAAAAACATTCAGTACTTC
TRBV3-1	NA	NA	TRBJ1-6	CASSQGLDNSPPHF	TGTGCCAGCAGCCAAGGTCTGGATAATTCACCCCCCCACTTT
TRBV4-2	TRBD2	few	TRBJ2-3	CASSQILAGGSTDTQYF	TGTGCCAGCAGCCAGATTTTAGCGGGAGGGAGCACAGATACGCAGTATTTT
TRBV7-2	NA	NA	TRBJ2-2	CASSPTGAAPGELFF	TGTGCCAGCAGCCCGACCGGCGCGGCCCCCGGGGAGCTGTTTTTT
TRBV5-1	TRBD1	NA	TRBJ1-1	CASRGMGQGGTEAFF	TGCGCCAGCAGAGGAATGGGACAGGGTGGCACTGAAGCTTTCTTT
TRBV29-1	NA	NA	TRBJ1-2	CSVEGRGPSGSYGYTF	TGCAGCGTTGAGGGAAGGGGCCCATCCGGAAGCTATGGCTACACCTTC
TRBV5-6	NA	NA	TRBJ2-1	CASSLAGGTGNEQFF	TGTGCCAGCAGCTTGGCAGGCGGGACGGGTAATGAGCAGTTCTTC
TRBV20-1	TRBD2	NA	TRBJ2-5	CSASFTGTRKETQYF	TGCAGTGCTAGCTTTACCGGGACTAGAAAAGAGACCCAGTACTTC
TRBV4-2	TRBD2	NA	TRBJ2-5	CASSQPRTGGGPKETQYF	TGTGCCAGCAGCCAACCCCGCACGGGCGGGGGACCAAAAGAGACCCAGTACTTC